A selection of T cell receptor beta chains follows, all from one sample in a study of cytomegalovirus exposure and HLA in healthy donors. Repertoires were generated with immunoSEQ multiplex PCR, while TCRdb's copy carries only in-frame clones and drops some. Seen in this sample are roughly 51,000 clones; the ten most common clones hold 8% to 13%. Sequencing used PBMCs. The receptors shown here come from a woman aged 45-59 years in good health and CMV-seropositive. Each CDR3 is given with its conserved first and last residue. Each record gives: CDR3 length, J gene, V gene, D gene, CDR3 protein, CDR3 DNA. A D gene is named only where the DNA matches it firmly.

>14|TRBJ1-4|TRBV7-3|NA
CASSLSQANEKLFF
TGTGCCAGCAGCTTAAGCCAGGCTAATGAAAAACTGTTTTTT
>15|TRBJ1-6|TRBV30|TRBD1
CAWSVKGQNNSPLHF
TGCGCCTGGAGTGTAAAGGGACAGAATAATTCACCCCTCCACTTT
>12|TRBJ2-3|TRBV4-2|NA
CASSQDPGIQYF
TGTGCCAGCAGCCAAGATCCCGGGATACAGTATTTT
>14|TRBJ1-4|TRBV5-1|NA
CASATQTTNEKLFF
TGCGCCAGCGCTACCCAAACAACTAATGAAAAACTGTTTTTT
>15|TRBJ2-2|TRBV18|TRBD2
CASSLTSGSSGELFF
TGTGCCAGCTCACTGACTAGCGGGAGTTCCGGGGAGCTGTTTTTT
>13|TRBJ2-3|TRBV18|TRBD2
CASSRTSRDTQYF
TGTGCCAGCTCCCGGACTAGCAGGGATACGCAGTATTTT
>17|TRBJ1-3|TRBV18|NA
CASSPRAGERSGNTIYF
TGTGCCAGCTCACCACGGGCAGGGGAGCGCTCTGGAAACACCATATATTTT
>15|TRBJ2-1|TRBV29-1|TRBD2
CSVRGSSGAYNEQFF
TGCAGCGTTAGGGGATCTAGCGGGGCATACAATGAGCAGTTCTTC
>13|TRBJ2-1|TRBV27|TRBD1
CASSSIGQGWQFF
TGTGCCAGCAGTTCAATCGGACAGGGTTGGCAGTTCTTC
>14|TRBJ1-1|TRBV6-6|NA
CASKAGHGIYKAFF
TGTGCCAGCAAAGCGGGACACGGGATCTACAAGGCTTTCTTT
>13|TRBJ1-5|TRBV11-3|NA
CASSLERHQPQHF
TGTGCCAGCAGCTTAGAGCGTCATCAGCCCCAGCATTTT
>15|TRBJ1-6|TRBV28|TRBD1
CASSFYRDSNSPLHF
TGTGCCAGCAGTTTCTACCGGGACAGTAATTCACCCCTCCACTTT
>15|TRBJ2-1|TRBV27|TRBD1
CASSLRGQFYNEQFF
TGTGCCAGCAGTTTAAGGGGACAGTTTTACAATGAGCAGTTCTTC
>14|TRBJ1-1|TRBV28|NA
CASRRRQVNTEAFF
TGTGCCAGCAGACGAAGACAAGTGAACACTGAAGCTTTCTTT
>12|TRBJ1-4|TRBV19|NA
CASLGVGEKLFF
TGTGCCAGTCTAGGGGTGGGGGAAAAACTGTTTTTT
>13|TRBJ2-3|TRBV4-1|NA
CASSAVGTDTQYF
TGCGCCAGCAGCGCAGTCGGCACAGATACGCAGTATTTT
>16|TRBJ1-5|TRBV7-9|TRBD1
CASSMTGGLVNQPQHF
TGTGCCAGCAGCATGACAGGGGGCTTGGTCAATCAGCCCCAGCATTTT
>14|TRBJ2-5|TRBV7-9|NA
CASSLAFSGETQYF
TGTGCCAGCAGCTTAGCCTTTAGTGGAGAGACCCAGTACTTC
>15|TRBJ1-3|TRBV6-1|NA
CASSGRAYSGNTIYF
TGTGCCAGCAGTGGGAGGGCATACTCTGGAAACACCATATATTTT
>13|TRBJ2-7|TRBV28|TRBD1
CASLRDRAYEQYF
TGTGCCAGCCTCCGGGACAGAGCCTACGAGCAGTACTTC
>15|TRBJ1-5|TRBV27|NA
CASSPGQFSNQPQHF
TGTGCCAGCAGCCCCGGACAGTTTAGCAATCAGCCCCAGCATTTT
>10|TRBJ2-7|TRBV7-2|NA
CASSPRGQYF
TGTGCCAGCAGCCCCCGGGGGCAGTACTTC
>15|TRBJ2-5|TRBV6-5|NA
CASSYSKLPQETQYF
TGTGCCAGCAGTTACTCGAAACTCCCTCAAGAGACCCAGTACTTC
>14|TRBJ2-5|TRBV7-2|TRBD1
CASSSDRGQETQYF
TGTGCCAGCAGCTCGGACAGGGGCCAAGAGACCCAGTACTTC
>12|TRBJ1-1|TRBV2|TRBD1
CASSPRDREAFF
TGTGCCAGCAGTCCGAGGGACAGGGAAGCTTTCTTT
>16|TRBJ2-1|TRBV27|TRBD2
CASSRISGRAVNEQFF
TGTGCCAGCAGCCGTATTAGCGGGAGGGCCGTTAATGAGCAGTTCTTC
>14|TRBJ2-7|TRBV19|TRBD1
CASSTSPTGPEQYF
TGTGCCAGTAGTACTTCCCCGACAGGGCCCGAGCAGTACTTC
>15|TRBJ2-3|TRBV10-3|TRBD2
CAISTGLAGTDTQYF
TGTGCCATCAGCACGGGACTAGCGGGGACAGATACGCAGTATTTT
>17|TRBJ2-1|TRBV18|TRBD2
CASSPLPRQGGYNEQFF
TGTGCCAGCTCACCACTCCCACGGCAGGGAGGGTACAATGAGCAGTTCTTC
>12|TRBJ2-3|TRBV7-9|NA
CASSRRWDTQYF
TGTGCCAGCAGCCGCAGGTGGGATACGCAGTATTTT
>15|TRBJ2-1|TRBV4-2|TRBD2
CASSRSGGGNNEQFF
TGTGCCAGCAGCCGATCGGGAGGAGGGAACAATGAGCAGTTCTTC